Below, 24 T cell receptor beta chains from the same sample are listed, as sequenced in a study of T cell responses to AZD1222 COVID-19 vaccine. TCRdb's copy holds only in-frame clones and misses some; the assay was immunoSEQ multiplex PCR. The repertoire holds 250,000 to 300,000 clones, about 94% seen once, with around 0.57% in the top ten. The sequences come from peripheral blood, collected 28 days after the second AZD1222 dose. Receptors originate from an adult who received the AZD1222 COVID-19 vaccine.

The chain couples TRBV3-1 (or the pseudogene TRBV3-2) to TRBJ2-7; 8 nucleotides agree with TRBD1. J lost 7 bases, V lost 3 bases, and 5 bases had no gene match. Germline V gene sequence: CDR1 LGHDT, CDR2 YNNKEL (reference sequence). The CDR3 contains 13 residues. In nucleotides, the CDR3 is TGTGCCAGCAGCCACCAGGGGGCAGCGGAGCAGTACTTC. As protein: CASSHQGAAEQYF.

As DNA, the CDR3 is TGTGCCAGCACCATGGCAGGGGAAGTTTCACCCCTCCACTTT. Protein sequence: CASTMAGEVSPLHF. The rearrangement links TRBV28 to TRBJ1-6; D may be TRBD1 (6 bases). The V gene lost 7 bases and the J gene lost 9 bases, with 16 bases spanning the gap. Per germline, CDR1 MDHEN and CDR2 SYDVKM. The CDR3 has 14 amino acids.

This clone was observed once. The chain combines TRBV19 with TRBJ1-6; 7 bases align to TRBD1. Germline loops: CDR1 LNHDA, CDR2 SQIVND (reference sequence). This CDR3 is built from 14 residues. V trimming: 2 bases; J trimming: 8 bases; junction bases outside the gene matches: 3. DNA for the CDR3: TGTGCCAGTAGTATACAGGGGGTTCATTCACCCCTCCACTTT. Its translation: CASSIQGVHSPLHF.

This chain uses TRBV7-6 with TRBJ2-1; D remains ambiguous. V lost 4 bases, J lost 0 bases, and 13 bases lay in between. Looked up from germline, CDR1 is SGHVS and CDR2 is FNYEAQ. CDR3 length: 16 residues. In DNA, the CDR3 is TGTGCCAGCAGCTCCCAAATCCCCAGCTCCTACAATGAGCAGTTCTTC. Amino acid sequence: CASSSQIPSSYNEQFF.

The J gene is TRBJ1-3, the V gene TRBV28; possibly TRBD1 for D (6 bases). The CDR3 extends over 16 amino acids. The V gene's germline CDR1 is MDHEN and CDR2 SYDVKM. Trimming removed 5 bases from V and 0 bases from J, with 14 bases in between. CDR3 loop: CASSTPGVASGNTIYF. CDR3 nucleotide sequence: TGTGCCAGCAGTACACCAGGGGTAGCCTCTGGAAACACCATATATTTT.

DNA of the CDR3: TGTGCCAGCTCACCGCAAGGACAGGGTCGCGAGCAGTACTTC. This translates into CASSPQGQGREQYF. V and J are TRBV18 and TRBJ2-7; TRBD1 agrees at 8 bases. This CDR3 contains 14 residues. The germline V gene encodes CDR1 KGHSH and CDR2 LQKENI. The J segment lost 6 bases and the V segment lost 3 bases, leaving 7 bases of the junction unmatched.

CDR3 coding DNA: TGTGCCAGCAGTTACGTGGGGGCGAGCGGGGAGCTGTTTTTT. Translated, it gives CASSYVGASGELFF. V is TRBV6-2 or TRBV6-3 and J is TRBJ2-2, with D possibly matching TRBD1 (6 bases). The germline V and J ends were trimmed by 2 bases and 7 bases, with 11 bases remaining between them. Germline V gene lookup returns CDR1 MNHEY and CDR2 SVGEGT. The CDR3 sequence is 14 residues long.

The chain employs TRBV11-3 and TRBJ2-3, with unresolved D. Germline V gene data show CDR1 as SGHNT and CDR2 as YENEEA. The CDR3 is made up of 13 amino acids. Deletions cut 1 base from V and 3 bases from J, with 5 bases between. The CDR3 here is CASSLAQTDTQYF. DNA for the CDR3: TGTGCCAGCAGCTTAGCGCAGACAGATACGCAGTATTTT.

The V gene is TRBV29-1, the J gene TRBJ1-4, with a possible D match to TRBD1 (5 bases). Trimming removed 7 bases at V and 8 bases at J, with 14 bases between. The CDR3 length is 12 residues. Germline CDR1 and CDR2: SQVTM and ANQGSEA. This CDR3 is CSAGTGGEKLFF. The CDR3 DNA is TGCAGCGCCGGGACGGGAGGCGAAAAACTGTTTTTT.

This clone has more than one count but fewer than ten. The genes are TRBV7-2 and TRBJ1-2, with D hard to call. CDR1 and CDR2 (germline): SGHTA, FQGNSA. Trimming pared 4 bases from V and 5 bases from J, leaving 8 bases between. The CDR3 contains 12 residues. CDR3 protein: CASSYHRYGYTF. The CDR3 bases are TGTGCCAGCAGCTATCATCGGTATGGCTACACCTTC.

The CDR3 sequence: CASSVAGGPQQYF. Here the CDR3 DNA reads TGTGCCAGCAGCGTAGCGGGAGGGCCCCAGCAGTACTTC. V is TRBV2 and J is TRBJ2-7; TRBD2 aligns across 11 bases. Trimming cost V 6 bases and J 8 bases; bases outside gene matches: 6. Germline CDR1 SNHLY, CDR2 FYNNEI. CDR3 size: 13 residues.

The gene calls are TRBV28 and TRBJ2-7, with D possibly being TRBD2 (6 bases). This CDR3 is built from 14 residues. Germline V gene sequence: CDR1 MDHEN, CDR2 SYDVKM. Trimming shortened V by 5 bases and J by 3 bases, and 14 bases separated the two germline ends. CDR3 sequence (DNA): TGTGCCAGCAGTGCCGGGACTCCTAGCTACGAGCAGTACTTC. Translation: CASSAGTPSYEQYF.

The count of this clone is one. The chain recombines TRBV10-2 with TRBJ1-1; weak D call: TRBD1 (5 bases). V gave up 3 bases and J gave up 1 base, with 9 bases separating them. Per germline, CDR1 WSHSY and CDR2 SAAADI. This CDR3 region has 14 residues. The CDR3 bases are TGCGCCAGCAGTGAACAACAGGAGAACACTGAAGCTTTCTTT. Amino acids: CASSEQQENTEAFF.

About this clone itself: This specimen includes other DNA sequences encoding the same CDR3. The chain joins TRBV24-1 to TRBJ1-2; D may be TRBD1 (5 bases). This CDR3 spans 14 amino acids. The germline V gene has CDR1 KGHDR and CDR2 SFDVKD. The V end lost 3 bases, the J end lost 2 bases, and 9 bases lay between the germline ends. The CDR3 region has the DNA TGTGCCACCAGTGATCCCACAGGCAACTATGGCTACACCTTC. Translated: CATSDPTGNYGYTF.

The chain is built from TRBV2 and TRBJ1-6; weak D call: TRBD1 (5 bases). The CDR3 is 12 residues long. The V gene's germline CDR1 is SNHLY and CDR2 FYNNEI. The V gene lost 4 bases and the J gene lost 10 bases, with 8 bases spanning the gap. The CDR3 here is CASSGDSSPLHF. The CDR3 DNA is TGTGCCAGCAGTGGGGACTCCTCACCCCTCCACTTT.

This clone was recorded only once. The V gene is TRBV27, the J gene TRBJ1-1, with D unresolved. Trimming stripped 7 bases from V and 1 base from J, with 13 bases between. CDR1 is MNHEY and CDR2 is SMNVEV in the germline V gene (reference sequence). The CDR3 consists of 14 residues. This chain's CDR3 is CASNPGGGNTEAFF. CDR3 nucleotide sequence: TGTGCCAGCAACCCGGGAGGCGGGAACACTGAAGCTTTCTTT.

V is TRBV7-2 and J is TRBJ1-2; TRBD1 matches at 7 bases. V dropped 4 bases and J dropped 6; count of bases not matched to a gene: 8. The CDR3 loop spans 14 amino acids. CDR1 SGHTA and CDR2 FQGNSA come from the germline V gene. The CDR3 sequence is CASSSRQGMDGYTF. The CDR3 bases are TGTGCCAGCAGCTCGAGACAGGGTATGGATGGCTACACCTTC.

The count of this clone is one. The gene calls are TRBV6-1 and TRBJ1-1, with D possibly matching TRBD1 (6 bases). Trimming removed 2 bases at V and 6 bases at J, with 13 bases between. Looked up from germline, CDR1 is MNHNS and CDR2 is SASEGT. This CDR3 spans 14 amino acids. The CDR3 protein is CASSEQGKGAEAFF. Written as DNA, the CDR3 is TGTGCCAGCAGTGAACAGGGGAAAGGGGCTGAAGCTTTCTTT.

The chain joins TRBV4-2 to TRBJ2-1, with D unresolved. Trimming took 0 bases from V and 4 from J, leaving 13 bases between them. CDR1 is LGHNA and CDR2 is YNFKEQ in the germline V gene. CDR3 length: 16 residues. CDR3 DNA: TGTGCCAGCAGCCAAGAGCAATCACTGGATTACAATGAGCAGTTCTTC. Translation: CASSQEQSLDYNEQFF.

This sequence joins TRBV4-3 and TRBJ1-6; D remains ambiguous. CDR1 is LGHNA and CDR2 is YSLEER in the germline V gene. CDR3 length: 13 amino acids. Between the trimmed V and J ends, which lost 2 bases and 7 bases, there was a span of 6 bases. The chain's CDR3 is CASSQTRNSPLHF. CDR3 coding DNA: TGCGCCAGCAGCCAAACCCGCAATTCACCCCTCCACTTT.

The chain combines TRBV27 with TRBJ2-7, with 9 bases fitting TRBD1. From germline, CDR1 is MNHEY and CDR2 SMNVEV (reference sequence). V trimming: 6 bases; J trimming: 5 bases; junction bases outside the gene matches: 11. The CDR3 runs to 15 residues. For the CDR3, the DNA is TGTGCCAGCAGACCAACCGGGACAGGGATCAACGAGCAGTACTTC. It yields the protein CASRPTGTGINEQYF.

The rearrangement joins TRBV18 to TRBJ1-1, with no clear D. The CDR3 is made up of 11 amino acids. The germline V gene has CDR1 KGHSH and CDR2 LQKENI. Trimming took 2 bases from V and 6 from J, leaving 4 bases between them. CDR3 sequence reads: CASSPYPEAFF. CDR3 DNA sequence: TGTGCCAGCTCACCATATCCTGAAGCTTTCTTT.

This sequence joins TRBV7-9 and TRBJ1-4; the D gene is possibly TRBD1 (5 bases). The CDR3 totals 14 residues. Trimming cost V 1 base and J 5 bases, with 8 bases left between them. Germline-derived CDR1 and CDR2 are SEHNR and FQNEAQ (reference sequence). Here the CDR3 reads CASSLGQINEKLFF. CDR3 coding DNA: TGTGCCAGCAGCTTAGGACAGATAAATGAAAAACTGTTTTTT.

The chain's CDR3 is CASSKGQGLSGNTIYF. As DNA, the CDR3 is TGTGCCAGCAGCAAGGGACAGGGGTTGTCAGGAAACACCATATATTTT. The genes are TRBV9 and TRBJ1-3; 10 bases match TRBD1. CDR3 size: 16 residues. CDR1 is SGDLS and CDR2 is YYNGEE in the germline V gene. V lost 4 bases, J lost 4 bases, and 8 bases stayed unmatched.